This T cell receptor beta chain was sequenced during a study of CD8+ T cells in alopecia areata. Study as a whole: Each of the treated patients was given oral tofacitinib, 5 to 10 mg twice daily, for moderate-to-severe alopecia areata.

CDR3 length: 13 amino acids. CDR1 and CDR2 from the germline V gene are MGHRA and YSYEKL. Trimming removed 0 bases from V and 4 bases from J, with 6 bases in between. The authors extracted RNA and reverse transcribed it into cDNA as the sequencing template. The data were produced by immunoSEQ multiplex PCR, yet TCRdb's version contains in-frame clones alone and is incomplete. The data hold 170,000 or so clones, with 59% observed a single time. This chain joins TRBV4-1 and TRBJ1-2; D is unclear. Sequenced material: CD4+ T cells sorted from blood, taken at week 0. The TCR comes from a human donor with alopecia areata. CDR3 sequence: CASSQDPGYGYTF. In DNA, the CDR3 is TGCGCCAGCAGCCAAGATCCGGGCTATGGCTACACCTTC.